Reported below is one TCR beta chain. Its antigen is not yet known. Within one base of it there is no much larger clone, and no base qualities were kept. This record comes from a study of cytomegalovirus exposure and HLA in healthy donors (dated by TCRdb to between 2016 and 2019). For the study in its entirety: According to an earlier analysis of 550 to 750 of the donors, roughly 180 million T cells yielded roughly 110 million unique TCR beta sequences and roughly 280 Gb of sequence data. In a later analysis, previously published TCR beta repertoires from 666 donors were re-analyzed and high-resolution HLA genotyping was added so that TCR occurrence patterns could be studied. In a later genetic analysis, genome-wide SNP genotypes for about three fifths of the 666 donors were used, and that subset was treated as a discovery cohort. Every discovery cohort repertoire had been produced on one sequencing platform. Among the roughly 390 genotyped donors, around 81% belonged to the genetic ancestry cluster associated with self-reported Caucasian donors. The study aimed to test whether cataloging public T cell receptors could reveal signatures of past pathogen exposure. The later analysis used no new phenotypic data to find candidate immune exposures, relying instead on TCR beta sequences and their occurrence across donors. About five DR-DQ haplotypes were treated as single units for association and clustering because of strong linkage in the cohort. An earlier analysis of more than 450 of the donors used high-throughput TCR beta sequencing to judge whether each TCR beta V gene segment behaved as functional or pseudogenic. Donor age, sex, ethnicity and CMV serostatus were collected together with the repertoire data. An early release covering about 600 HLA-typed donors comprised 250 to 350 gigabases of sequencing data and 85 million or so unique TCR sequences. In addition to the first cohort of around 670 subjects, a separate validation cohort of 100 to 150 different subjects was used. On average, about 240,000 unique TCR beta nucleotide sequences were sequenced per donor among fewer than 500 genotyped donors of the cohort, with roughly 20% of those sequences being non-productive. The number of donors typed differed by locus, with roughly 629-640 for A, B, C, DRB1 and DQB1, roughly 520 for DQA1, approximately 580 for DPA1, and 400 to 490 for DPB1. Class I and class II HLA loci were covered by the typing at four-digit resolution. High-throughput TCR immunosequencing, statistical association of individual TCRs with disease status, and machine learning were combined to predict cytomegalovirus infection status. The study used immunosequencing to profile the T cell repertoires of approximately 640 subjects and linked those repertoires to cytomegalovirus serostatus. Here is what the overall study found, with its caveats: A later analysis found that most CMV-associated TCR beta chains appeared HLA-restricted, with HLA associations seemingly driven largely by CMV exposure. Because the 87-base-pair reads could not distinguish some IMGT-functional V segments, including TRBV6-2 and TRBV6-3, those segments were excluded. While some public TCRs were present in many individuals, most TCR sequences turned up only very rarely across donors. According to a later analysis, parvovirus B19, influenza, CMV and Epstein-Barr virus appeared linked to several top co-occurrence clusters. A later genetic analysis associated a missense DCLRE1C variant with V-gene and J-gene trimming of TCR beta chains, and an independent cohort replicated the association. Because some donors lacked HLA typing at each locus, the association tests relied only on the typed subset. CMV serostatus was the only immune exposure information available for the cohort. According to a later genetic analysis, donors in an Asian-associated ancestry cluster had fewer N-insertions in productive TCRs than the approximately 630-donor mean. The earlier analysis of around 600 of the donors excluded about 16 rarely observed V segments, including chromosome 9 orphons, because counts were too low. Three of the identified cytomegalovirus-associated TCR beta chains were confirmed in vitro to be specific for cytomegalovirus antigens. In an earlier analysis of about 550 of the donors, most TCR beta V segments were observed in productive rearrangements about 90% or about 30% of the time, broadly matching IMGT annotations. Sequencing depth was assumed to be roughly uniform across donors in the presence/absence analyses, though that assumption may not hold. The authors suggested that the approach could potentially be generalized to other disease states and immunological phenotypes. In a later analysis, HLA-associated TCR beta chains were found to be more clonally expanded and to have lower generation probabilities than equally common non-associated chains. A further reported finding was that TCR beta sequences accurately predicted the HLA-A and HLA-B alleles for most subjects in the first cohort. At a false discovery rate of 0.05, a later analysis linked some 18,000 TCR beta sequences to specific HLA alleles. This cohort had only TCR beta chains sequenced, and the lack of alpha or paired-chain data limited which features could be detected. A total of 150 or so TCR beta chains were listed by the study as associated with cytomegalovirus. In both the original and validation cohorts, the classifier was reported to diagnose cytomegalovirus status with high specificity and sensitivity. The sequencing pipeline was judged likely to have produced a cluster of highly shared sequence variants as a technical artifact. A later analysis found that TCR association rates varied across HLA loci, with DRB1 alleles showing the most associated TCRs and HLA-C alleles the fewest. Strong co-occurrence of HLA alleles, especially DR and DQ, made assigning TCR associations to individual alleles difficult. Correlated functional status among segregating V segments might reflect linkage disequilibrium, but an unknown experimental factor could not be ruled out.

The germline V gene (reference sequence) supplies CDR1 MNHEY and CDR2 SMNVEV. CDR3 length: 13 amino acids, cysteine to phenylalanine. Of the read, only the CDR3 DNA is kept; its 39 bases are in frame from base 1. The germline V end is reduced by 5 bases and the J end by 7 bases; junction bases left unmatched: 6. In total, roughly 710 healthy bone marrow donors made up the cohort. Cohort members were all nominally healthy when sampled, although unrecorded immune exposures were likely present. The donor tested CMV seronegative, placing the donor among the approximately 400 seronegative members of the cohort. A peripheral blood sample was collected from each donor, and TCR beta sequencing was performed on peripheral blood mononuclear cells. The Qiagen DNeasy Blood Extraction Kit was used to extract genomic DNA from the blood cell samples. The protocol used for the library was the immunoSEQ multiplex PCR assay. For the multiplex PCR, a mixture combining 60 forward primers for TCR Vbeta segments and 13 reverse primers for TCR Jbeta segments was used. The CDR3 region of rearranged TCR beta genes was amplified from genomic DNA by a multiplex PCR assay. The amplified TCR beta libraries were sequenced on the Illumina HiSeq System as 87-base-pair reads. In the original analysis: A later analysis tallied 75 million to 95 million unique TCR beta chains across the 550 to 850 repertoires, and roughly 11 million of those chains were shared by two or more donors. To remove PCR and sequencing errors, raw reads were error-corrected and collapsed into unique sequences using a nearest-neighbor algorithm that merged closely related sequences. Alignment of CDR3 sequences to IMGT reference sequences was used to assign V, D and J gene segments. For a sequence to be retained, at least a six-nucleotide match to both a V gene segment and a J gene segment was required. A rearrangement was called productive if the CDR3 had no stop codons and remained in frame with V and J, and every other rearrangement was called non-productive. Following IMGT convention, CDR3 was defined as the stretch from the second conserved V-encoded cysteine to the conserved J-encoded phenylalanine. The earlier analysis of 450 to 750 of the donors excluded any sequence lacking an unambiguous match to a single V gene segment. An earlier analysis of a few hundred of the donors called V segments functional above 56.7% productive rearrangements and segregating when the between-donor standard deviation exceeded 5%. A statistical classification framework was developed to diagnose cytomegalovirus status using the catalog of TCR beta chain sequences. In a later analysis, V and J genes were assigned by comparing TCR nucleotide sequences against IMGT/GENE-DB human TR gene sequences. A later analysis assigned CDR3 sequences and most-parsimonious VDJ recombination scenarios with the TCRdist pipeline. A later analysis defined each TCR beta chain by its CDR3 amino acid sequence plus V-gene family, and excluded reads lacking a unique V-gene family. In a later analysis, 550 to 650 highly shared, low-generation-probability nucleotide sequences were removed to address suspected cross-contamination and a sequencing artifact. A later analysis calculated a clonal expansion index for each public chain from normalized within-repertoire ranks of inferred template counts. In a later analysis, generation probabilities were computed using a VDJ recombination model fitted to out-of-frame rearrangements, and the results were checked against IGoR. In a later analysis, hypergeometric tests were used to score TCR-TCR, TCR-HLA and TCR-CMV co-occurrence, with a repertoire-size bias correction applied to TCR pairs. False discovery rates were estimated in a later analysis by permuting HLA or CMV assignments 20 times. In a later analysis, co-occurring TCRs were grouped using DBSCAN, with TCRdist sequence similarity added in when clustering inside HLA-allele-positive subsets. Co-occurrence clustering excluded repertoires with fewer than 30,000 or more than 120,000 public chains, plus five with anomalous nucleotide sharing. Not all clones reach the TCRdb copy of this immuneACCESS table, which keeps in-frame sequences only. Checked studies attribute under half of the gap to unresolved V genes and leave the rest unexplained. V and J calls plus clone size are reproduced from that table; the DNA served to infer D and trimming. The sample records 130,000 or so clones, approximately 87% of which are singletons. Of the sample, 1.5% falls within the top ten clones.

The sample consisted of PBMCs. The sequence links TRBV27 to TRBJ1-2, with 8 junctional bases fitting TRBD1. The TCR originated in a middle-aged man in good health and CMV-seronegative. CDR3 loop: CASSTGTGSGYTF. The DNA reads TGTGCCAGCAGTACCGGGACAGGCTCTGGCTACACCTTC.